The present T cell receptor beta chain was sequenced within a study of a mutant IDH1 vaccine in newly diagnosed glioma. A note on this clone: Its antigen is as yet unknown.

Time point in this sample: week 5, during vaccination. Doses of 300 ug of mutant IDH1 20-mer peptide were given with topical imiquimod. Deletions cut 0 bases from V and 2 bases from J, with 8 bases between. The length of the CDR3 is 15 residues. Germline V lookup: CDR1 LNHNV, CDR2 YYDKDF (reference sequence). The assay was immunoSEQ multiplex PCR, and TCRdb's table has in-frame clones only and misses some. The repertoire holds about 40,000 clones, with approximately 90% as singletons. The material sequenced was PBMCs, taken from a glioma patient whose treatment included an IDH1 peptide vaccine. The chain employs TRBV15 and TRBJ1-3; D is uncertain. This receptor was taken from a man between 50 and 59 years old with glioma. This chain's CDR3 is CATSRDQRAGNTIYF. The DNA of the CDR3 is TGTGCCACCAGCAGAGATCAGAGAGCTGGAAACACCATATATTTT.